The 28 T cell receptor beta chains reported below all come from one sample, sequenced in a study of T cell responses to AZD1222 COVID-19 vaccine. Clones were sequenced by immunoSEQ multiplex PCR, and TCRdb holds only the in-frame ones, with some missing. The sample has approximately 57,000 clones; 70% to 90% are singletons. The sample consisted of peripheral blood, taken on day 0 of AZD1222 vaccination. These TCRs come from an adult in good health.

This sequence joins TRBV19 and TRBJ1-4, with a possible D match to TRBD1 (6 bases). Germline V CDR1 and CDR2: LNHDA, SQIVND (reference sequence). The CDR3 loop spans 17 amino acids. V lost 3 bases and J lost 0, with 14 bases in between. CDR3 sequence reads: CASSIPLAGATNEKLFF. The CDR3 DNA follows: TGTGCCAGTAGTATTCCTTTGGCAGGGGCAACTAATGAAAAACTGTTTTTT.

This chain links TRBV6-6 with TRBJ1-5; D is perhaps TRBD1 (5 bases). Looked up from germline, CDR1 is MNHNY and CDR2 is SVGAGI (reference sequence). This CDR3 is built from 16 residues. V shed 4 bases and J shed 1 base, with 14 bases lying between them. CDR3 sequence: CASSSTGAGSNQPQHF. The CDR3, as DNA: TGTGCCAGCAGTTCCACCGGGGCTGGAAGCAATCAGCCCCAGCATTTT.

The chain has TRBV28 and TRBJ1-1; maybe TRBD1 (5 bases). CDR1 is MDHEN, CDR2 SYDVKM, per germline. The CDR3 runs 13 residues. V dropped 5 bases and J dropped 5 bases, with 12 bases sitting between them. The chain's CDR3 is CASSTRVWTEAFF. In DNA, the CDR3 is TGTGCCAGCAGTACCAGGGTTTGGACTGAAGCTTTCTTT.

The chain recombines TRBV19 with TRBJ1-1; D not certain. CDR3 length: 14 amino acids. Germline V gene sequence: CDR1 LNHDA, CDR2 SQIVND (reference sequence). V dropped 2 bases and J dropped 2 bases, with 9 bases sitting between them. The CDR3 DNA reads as TGTGCCAGTAGTATAAACGACGGCAACACTGAAGCTTTCTTT. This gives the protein CASSINDGNTEAFF. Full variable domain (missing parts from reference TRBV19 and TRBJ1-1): DGGITQSPKYLFRKEGQNVTLSCEQNLNHDAMYWYRQDPGQGLRLIYYSQIVNDFQKGDIAEGYSVSREKKESFPLTVTSAQKNPTAFYLCASSINDGNTEAFFGQGTRLTVV.

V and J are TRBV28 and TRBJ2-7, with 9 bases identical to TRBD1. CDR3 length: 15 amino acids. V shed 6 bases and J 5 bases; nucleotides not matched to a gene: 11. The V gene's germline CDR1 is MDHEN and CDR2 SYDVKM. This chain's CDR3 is CASSRRGQGTNEQYF. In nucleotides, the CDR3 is TGTGCCAGCAGCCGTCGGGGACAGGGCACGAACGAGCAGTACTTC.

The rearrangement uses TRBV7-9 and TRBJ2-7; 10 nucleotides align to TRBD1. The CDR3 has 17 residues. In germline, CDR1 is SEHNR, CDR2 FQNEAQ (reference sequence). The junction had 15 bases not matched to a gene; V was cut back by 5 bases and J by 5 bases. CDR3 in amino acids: CASSRIKAGTGVNEQYF. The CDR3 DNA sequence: TGTGCCAGCAGCCGTATTAAGGCCGGGACAGGGGTTAACGAGCAGTACTTC.

The CDR3 sequence is CASSPRDRSEQFF. In nucleotides, the CDR3 is TGTGCCAGCAGCCCTCGGGACCGCAGTGAGCAGTTCTTC. The J gene is TRBJ2-1, the V gene TRBV9, with D possibly called TRBD1 or TRBD2 (5 bases each). Trimming removed 4 bases at V and 9 bases at J, with 14 bases between. The CDR3 is 13 amino acids. Germline CDR1 reads SGDLS; CDR2 reads YYNGEE.

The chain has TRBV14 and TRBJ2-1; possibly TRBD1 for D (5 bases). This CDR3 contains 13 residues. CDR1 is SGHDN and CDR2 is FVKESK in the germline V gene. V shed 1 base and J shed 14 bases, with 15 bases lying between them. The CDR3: CASSQARVLVKFF. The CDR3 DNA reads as TGTGCCAGCAGCCAAGCCAGGGTTCTGGTGAAGTTCTTC.

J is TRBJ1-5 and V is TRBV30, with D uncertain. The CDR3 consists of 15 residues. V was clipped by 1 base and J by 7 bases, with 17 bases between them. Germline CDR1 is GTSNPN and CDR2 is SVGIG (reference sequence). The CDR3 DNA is TGTGCCTGGAGTGGGCTAGGCTGGGTGGGGCAGCCCCAGCATTTT. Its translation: CAWSGLGWVGQPQHF. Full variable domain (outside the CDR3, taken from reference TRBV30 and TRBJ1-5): SQTIHQWPATLVQPVGSPLSLECTVEGTSNPNLYWYRQAAGRGLQLLFYSVGIGQISSEVPQNLSASRPQDRQFILSSKKLLLSDSGFYLCAWSGLGWVGQPQHFGDGTRLSIL.

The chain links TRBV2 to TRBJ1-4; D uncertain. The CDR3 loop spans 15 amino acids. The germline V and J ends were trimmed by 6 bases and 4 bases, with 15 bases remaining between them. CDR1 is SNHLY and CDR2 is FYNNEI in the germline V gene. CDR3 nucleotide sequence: TGTGCCAGCAGGGCTCAACCGACGGGTAATGAAAAACTGTTTTTT. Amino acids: CASRAQPTGNEKLFF.

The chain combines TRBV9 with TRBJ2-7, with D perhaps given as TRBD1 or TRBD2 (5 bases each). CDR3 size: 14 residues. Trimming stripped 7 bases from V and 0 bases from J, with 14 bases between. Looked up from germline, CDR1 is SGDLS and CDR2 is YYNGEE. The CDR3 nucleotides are TGTGCCAGCGGCGAGGGGCAGGACTCCTACGAGCAGTACTTC. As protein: CASGEGQDSYEQYF.

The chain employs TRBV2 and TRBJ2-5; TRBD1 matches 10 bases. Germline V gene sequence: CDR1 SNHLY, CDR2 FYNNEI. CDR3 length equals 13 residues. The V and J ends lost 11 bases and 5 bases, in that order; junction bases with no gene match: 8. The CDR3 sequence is CAGGTGVGETQYF. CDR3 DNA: TGTGCCGGGGGGACAGGGGTCGGGGAGACCCAGTACTTC.

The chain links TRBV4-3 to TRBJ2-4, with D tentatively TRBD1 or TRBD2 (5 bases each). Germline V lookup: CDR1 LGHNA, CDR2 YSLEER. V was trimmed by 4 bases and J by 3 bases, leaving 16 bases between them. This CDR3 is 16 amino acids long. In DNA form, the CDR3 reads TGCGCCAGCAGCCCGAGGGGCCCCTTAGGCAAAAACATTCAGTACTTC. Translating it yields CASSPRGPLGKNIQYF.

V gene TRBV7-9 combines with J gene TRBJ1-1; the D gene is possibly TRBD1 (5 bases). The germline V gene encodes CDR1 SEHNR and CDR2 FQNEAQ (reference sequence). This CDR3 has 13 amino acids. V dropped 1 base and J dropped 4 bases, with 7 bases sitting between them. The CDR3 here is CASSLGGVTEAFF. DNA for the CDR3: TGTGCCAGCAGCTTAGGAGGGGTCACTGAAGCTTTCTTT.

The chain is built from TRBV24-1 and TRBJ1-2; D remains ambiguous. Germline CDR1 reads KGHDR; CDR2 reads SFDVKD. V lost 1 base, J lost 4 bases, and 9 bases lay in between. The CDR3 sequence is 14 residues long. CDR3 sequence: CATSDFDRPYGYTF. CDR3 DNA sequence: TGTGCCACCAGTGATTTCGACCGGCCCTATGGCTACACCTTC.

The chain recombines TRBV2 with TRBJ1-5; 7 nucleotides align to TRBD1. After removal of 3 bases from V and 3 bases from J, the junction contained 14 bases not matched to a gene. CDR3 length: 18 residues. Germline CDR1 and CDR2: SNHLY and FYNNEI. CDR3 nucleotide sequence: TGTGCCAGCAGTGAGAGGCCAATCCAGGGGGACGTCAATCAGCCCCAGCATTTT. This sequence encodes CASSERPIQGDVNQPQHF.

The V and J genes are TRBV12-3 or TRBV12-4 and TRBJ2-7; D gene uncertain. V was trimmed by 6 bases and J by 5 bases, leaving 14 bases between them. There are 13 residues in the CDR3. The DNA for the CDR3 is TGTGCCAGCAGCTTTAGTCTGGCGAACGAGCAGTACTTC. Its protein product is CASSFSLANEQYF.

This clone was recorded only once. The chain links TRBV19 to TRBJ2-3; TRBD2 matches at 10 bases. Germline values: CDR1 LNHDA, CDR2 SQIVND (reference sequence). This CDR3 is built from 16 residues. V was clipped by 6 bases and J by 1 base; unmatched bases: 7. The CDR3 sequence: CASRSDLAGGTDTQYF. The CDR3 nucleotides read TGTGCCAGTAGGTCCGACCTAGCGGGGGGCACAGATACGCAGTATTTT.

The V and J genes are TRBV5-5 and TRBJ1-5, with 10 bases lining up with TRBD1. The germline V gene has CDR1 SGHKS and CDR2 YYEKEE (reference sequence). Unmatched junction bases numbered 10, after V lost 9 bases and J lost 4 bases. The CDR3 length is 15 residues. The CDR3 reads CATKPGQGENQPQHF. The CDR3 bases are TGTGCCACCAAACCCGGACAGGGGGAAAATCAGCCCCAGCATTTT. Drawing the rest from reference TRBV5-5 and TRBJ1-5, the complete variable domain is DAGVTQSPTHLIKTRGQQVTLRCSPISGHKSVSWYQQVLGQGPQFIFQYYEKEERGRGNFPDRFSARQFPNYSSELNVNALLLGDSALYLCATKPGQGENQPQHFGDGTRLSIL.

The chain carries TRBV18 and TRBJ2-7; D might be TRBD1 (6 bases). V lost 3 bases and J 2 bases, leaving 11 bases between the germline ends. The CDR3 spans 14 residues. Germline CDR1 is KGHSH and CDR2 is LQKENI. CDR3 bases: TGTGCCAGCTCACCGGGGGACACCACCTACGAGCAGTACTTC. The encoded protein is CASSPGDTTYEQYF.

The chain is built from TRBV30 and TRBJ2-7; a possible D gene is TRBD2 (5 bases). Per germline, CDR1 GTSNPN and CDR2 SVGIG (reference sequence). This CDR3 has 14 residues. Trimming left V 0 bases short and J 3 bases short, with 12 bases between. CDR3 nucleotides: TGTGCCTGGAGTGTACAAGCGGAGAGCTACGAGCAGTACTTC. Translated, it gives CAWSVQAESYEQYF.

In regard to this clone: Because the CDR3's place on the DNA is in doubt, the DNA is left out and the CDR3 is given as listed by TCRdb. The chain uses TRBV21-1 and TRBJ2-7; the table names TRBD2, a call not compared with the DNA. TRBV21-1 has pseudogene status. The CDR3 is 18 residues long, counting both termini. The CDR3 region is CASSIPRVVGRGTYEQYF.

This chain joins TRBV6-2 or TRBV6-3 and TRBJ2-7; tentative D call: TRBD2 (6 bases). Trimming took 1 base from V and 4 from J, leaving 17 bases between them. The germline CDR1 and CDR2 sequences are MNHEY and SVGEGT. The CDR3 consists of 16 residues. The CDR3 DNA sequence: TGTGCCAGCAGTTACTGGGCGGGGCCTACGATTTACGAGCAGTACTTC. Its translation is CASSYWAGPTIYEQYF.

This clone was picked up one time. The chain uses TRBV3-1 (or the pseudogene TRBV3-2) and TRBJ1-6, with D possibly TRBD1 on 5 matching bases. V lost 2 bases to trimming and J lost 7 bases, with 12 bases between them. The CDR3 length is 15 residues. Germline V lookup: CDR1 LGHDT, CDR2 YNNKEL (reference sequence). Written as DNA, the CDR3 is TGTGCCAGCAGCCAACCTCCCGGGGCCAATTCACCCCTCCACTTT. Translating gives CASSQPPGANSPLHF.

The CDR3 reads CASSAGSHSYEQYF. CDR3 DNA: TGTGCCAGCAGTGCAGGGTCCCACTCCTACGAGCAGTACTTC. This rearrangement joins TRBV2 to TRBJ2-7, with D perhaps TRBD1 (5 bases). Trimming left V 4 bases short and J 0 bases short, with 10 bases between. The CDR3 contains 14 residues. Germline V gene sequence: CDR1 SNHLY, CDR2 FYNNEI.

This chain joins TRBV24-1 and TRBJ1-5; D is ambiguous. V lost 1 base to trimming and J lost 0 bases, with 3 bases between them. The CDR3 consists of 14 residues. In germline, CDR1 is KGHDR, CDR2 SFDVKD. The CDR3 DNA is TGTGCCACCAGTGATTTCGGTAGCAATCAGCCCCAGCATTTT. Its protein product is CATSDFGSNQPQHF.

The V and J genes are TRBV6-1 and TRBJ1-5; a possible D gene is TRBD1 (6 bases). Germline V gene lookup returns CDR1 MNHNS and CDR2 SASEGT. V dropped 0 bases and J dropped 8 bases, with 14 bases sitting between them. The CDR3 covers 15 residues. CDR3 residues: CASSEAGTSGEPQHF. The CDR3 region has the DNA TGTGCCAGCAGTGAAGCCGGGACAAGCGGCGAGCCCCAGCATTTT.

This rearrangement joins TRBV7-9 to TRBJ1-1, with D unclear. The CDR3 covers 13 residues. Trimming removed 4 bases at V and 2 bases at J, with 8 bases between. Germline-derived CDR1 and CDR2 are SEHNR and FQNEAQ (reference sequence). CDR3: CASSSMGNTEAFF. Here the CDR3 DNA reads TGTGCCAGCAGCTCCATGGGAAACACTGAAGCTTTCTTT.